The sequence of this T cell receptor (beta chain) was determined in a study of breast tumors, draining lymph nodes, adjacent tissues. Findings and caveats of the study: Findings are consistent with lymph node origin and intratumoral expansion of most tumor T cells.

As to this clonotype: Its antigen is unidentified.

Axillary draining lymph nodes of breast cancer patients supplied the node samples. From the multiplex PCR reads, TCRdb called clonotypes with MiXCR, one entry per CDR3 protein. The table includes 290,000 or so distinct CDR3 sequences, around 30% detected once. The V and J ends lost 10 bases and 2 bases respectively, with 12 bases between them. This CDR3 region has 12 residues. Germline CDR1 reads MNHNS; CDR2 reads SASEGT. The receptor's source is a female donor with breast cancer. Some clones in this sample may be carry-over from other donors' samples. The chain employs TRBV6-1 and TRBJ2-7; a possible D gene is TRBD2 (7 bases). Material: axillary lymph node tissue. Written as DNA, the CDR3 is TGTGCCACCCGCGGGGGCCCCTACGAGCAGTACTTC. Translation: CATRGGPYEQYF.